These 26 T cell receptor beta chains share one sample of origin, sequenced in a study of T cell repertoires in cytomegalovirus infection. TCRdb fed the reads into MiXCR, producing one record per CDR3 protein. The sample gives approximately 89,000 distinct CDR3 sequences, 25% to 30% of which show up once; around 68% is in the top ten. Antigens of these TCRs are unknown. This specimen consisted of CD8+ T cells from cultured PBMCs, obtained from culture after CMV antigen stimulation. These receptor sequences come from a human donor in good health (CMV status not recorded). Some clones in this sample may be carry-over from other donors' samples.

This clonotype was counted only a few times. The CDR3 DNA is TGTGCCAGCAGCTTAACGCCCTCTGCGGAAGAGACCCAGTACTTC. Translated, it gives CASSLTPSAEETQYF. V gene TRBV7-3 combines with J gene TRBJ2-5; D uncertain. The CDR3 totals 15 residues. V was cut by 0 bases and J by 3 bases, with 11 bases left in between. Germline V gene sequence: CDR1 SGHTA, CDR2 FQGTGA. Variable domain in full (rest from reference TRBV7-3 and TRBJ2-5): GAGVSQTPSNKVTEKGKYVELRCDPISGHTALYWYRQSLGQGPEFLIYFQGTGAADDSGLPNDRFFAVRPEGSVSTLKIQRTERGDSAVYLCASSLTPSAEETQYFGPGTRLLVL.

The sample holds many counts of this clonotype. This chain connects TRBV19 to TRBJ1-4, with a tentative D call TRBD1 (6 bases). With 5 bases removed from V and 0 bases from J, the gap between germline ends came to 10 bases. This CDR3 has 15 residues. Germline CDR1 LNHDA, CDR2 SQIVND (reference sequence). DNA of the CDR3: TGTGCCAGTAGTTTATGGACAGCAACTAATGAAAAACTGTTTTTT. Translating gives CASSLWTATNEKLFF.

This clonotype was seen at least ten times. The V and J genes are TRBV7-9 and TRBJ1-1; tentative D call: TRBD1 (5 bases). V lost 5 bases and J lost 8, with 15 bases in between. The CDR3 covers 13 residues. Germline V lookup: CDR1 SEHNR, CDR2 FQNEAQ (reference sequence). CDR3 nucleotides: TGTGCCAGCAGCAGTGGGACTCGGTCAGAAGCTTTCTTT. Its protein product is CASSSGTRSEAFF.

The rearrangement joins TRBV27 to TRBJ1-6, with D unclear. Germline V CDR1 and CDR2: MNHEY, SMNVEV (reference sequence). V was clipped by 11 bases and J by 0 bases, with 14 bases between them. The CDR3 has 15 amino acids. The CDR3 DNA is TGTGCCTCAAAAGGGCTCACCTCCTATAATTCACCCCTCCACTTT. Its protein is CASKGLTSYNSPLHF.

This clonotype was picked up a small number of times. The chain joins TRBV27 to TRBJ2-5, with a possible D match to TRBD2 (7 bases). V lost 3 bases to trimming and J lost 0 bases, with 14 bases between them. There are 16 residues in the CDR3. Germline V gene sequence: CDR1 MNHEY, CDR2 SMNVEV (reference sequence). CDR3 bases: TGTGCCAGCAGTTTGACGGGCGGGGGCCACCAAGAGACCCAGTACTTC. Translated, it gives CASSLTGGGHQETQYF.

This clonotype occurred many times. CDR3 protein: CASSTPTSSYEQYF. The CDR3 DNA follows: TGTGCCAGCAGCACCCCTACCTCCTCCTACGAGCAGTACTTC. The J gene is TRBJ2-7, the V gene TRBV7-2, with D uncertain. CDR1 and CDR2 from the germline V gene are SGHTA and FQGNSA. CDR3 length: 14 residues. Trimming shortened V by 5 bases and J by 0 bases, and 11 bases separated the two germline ends.

This clonotype has only a few counts. The chain is built from TRBV6-6 and TRBJ2-3; 10 positions match TRBD2. The CDR3 contains 18 residues. With V trimmed by 4 bases and J by 2 bases, 12 bases remained unmatched. Germline CDR1 MNHNY, CDR2 SVGAGI (reference sequence). The CDR3 is CASSLSGGAYAFTDTQYF. CDR3 sequence (DNA): TGTGCCAGCAGTTTAAGCGGGGGGGCCTATGCGTTCACAGATACGCAGTATTTT.

This clonotype was picked up a small number of times. The chain joins TRBV28 to TRBJ2-1; D unresolved. The CDR3 is 15 residues long. The germline V gene encodes CDR1 MDHEN and CDR2 SYDVKM. With 2 bases removed from V and 0 bases from J, the gap between germline ends came to 8 bases. CDR3 coding DNA: TGTGCCAGCAGTTTAGATACGAGCTCCTACAATGAGCAGTTCTTC. This codes for CASSLDTSSYNEQFF.

A few counts support this clonotype. The chain joins TRBV12-5 to TRBJ1-2; D unresolved. This CDR3 has 12 amino acids. Germline V CDR1 and CDR2: LGHNT, FRNRAP. The V and J ends lost 6 bases and 2 bases respectively, with 7 bases between them. For the CDR3, the DNA is TGTGCTAGTGGGGACGGGAACTATGGCTACACCTTC. Protein product: CASGDGNYGYTF.

The chain employs TRBV15 and TRBJ2-2; D may be TRBD2 (6 bases). Germline-derived CDR1 and CDR2 are LNHNV and YYDKDF (reference sequence). CDR3 size: 14 residues. The V end was cut by 0 bases, the J end by 5 bases, with 7 bases between. The CDR3 loop reads CATSREGRTGELFF. Here the CDR3 DNA reads TGTGCCACCAGCAGAGAAGGGAGGACCGGGGAGCTGTTTTTT.

In its sample, this clonotype was seen once. The CDR3 protein is CASSRDRGVDEQYF. DNA for the CDR3: TGCGCCAGCAGCCGGGACAGGGGAGTGGACGAGCAGTACTTC. The rearrangement uses TRBV4-1 and TRBJ2-7, with 10 bases lining up with TRBD1. This CDR3 spans 14 amino acids. V dropped 4 bases and J dropped 5; count of bases not matched to a gene: 5. The V gene's germline CDR1 is MGHRA and CDR2 YSYEKL.

This rearrangement joins TRBV7-9 to TRBJ2-7; D remains ambiguous. V was clipped by 5 bases and J by 1 base, with 6 bases between them. CDR1 and CDR2 from the germline V gene are SEHNR and FQNEAQ (reference sequence). The CDR3 runs to 12 residues. The CDR3 protein is CASSVDSYEQYF. CDR3 nucleotides: TGTGCCAGCAGCGTCGATTCCTACGAGCAGTACTTC. Full variable domain (missing parts from reference TRBV7-9 and TRBJ2-7): DTGVSQNPRHKITKRGQNVTFRCDPISEHNRLYWYRQTLGQGPEFLTYFQNEAQLEKSRLLSDRFSAERPKGSFSTLEIQRTEQGDSAMYLCASSVDSYEQYFGPGTRLTVT.

This clonotype appeared a few times. V is TRBV11-2 and J is TRBJ2-5; a possible D gene is TRBD1 (6 bases). CDR3 length: 16 amino acids. Trimming took 4 bases from V and 2 from J, leaving 17 bases between them. Looked up from germline, CDR1 is SGHAT and CDR2 is FQNNGV. CDR3 sequence (DNA): TGTGCCAGCAGCTCAATTACGGACAGTTCGCAAGAGACCCAGTACTTC. Its translation is CASSSITDSSQETQYF. Full variable domain (missing parts from reference TRBV11-2 and TRBJ2-5): EAGVAQSPRYKIIEKRQSVAFWCNPISGHATLYWYQQILGQGPKLLIQFQNNGVVDDSQLPKDRFSAERLKGVDSTLKIQPAKLEDSAVYLCASSSITDSSQETQYFGPGTRLLVL.

V and J are TRBV7-9 and TRBJ2-1; 12 nucleotides match TRBD2. The CDR3 consists of 17 residues. Germline values: CDR1 SEHNR, CDR2 FQNEAQ (reference sequence). V shed 5 bases, J shed 4 bases, and the junction held 9 bases outside the gene matches. This CDR3 is CASSPSSGGAVYNEQFF. CDR3 nucleotides: TGTGCCAGCAGCCCTTCTAGCGGGGGGGCCGTTTACAATGAGCAGTTCTTC. Looking up the rest from reference TRBV7-9 and TRBJ2-1 gives the full variable domain: DTGVSQNPRHKITKRGQNVTFRCDPISEHNRLYWYRQTLGQGPEFLTYFQNEAQLEKSRLLSDRFSAERPKGSFSTLEIQRTEQGDSAMYLCASSPSSGGAVYNEQFFGPGTRLTVL.

The CDR3 DNA sequence: TGTGCCAGCAGCCCCGGGACAGGGGCCACCTACGAGCAGTACTTC. Its translation is CASSPGTGATYEQYF. The chain couples TRBV7-2 to TRBJ2-7, with 10 positions matching TRBD1. V gave up 5 bases and J gave up 2 bases; unmatched junction bases: 6. Germline V gene data show CDR1 as SGHTA and CDR2 as FQGNSA. The CDR3 spans 15 residues.

CDR3 region: CASSPGPLGTEAFF. CDR3 DNA: TGTGCCAGCAGCCCGGGGCCCCTGGGCACTGAAGCTTTCTTT. The chain recombines TRBV13 with TRBJ1-1, with D possibly being TRBD1 (5 bases). From germline, CDR1 is PRHDT and CDR2 FYEKMQ (reference sequence). The CDR3 totals 14 residues. With 5 bases removed from V and 4 bases from J, the gap between germline ends came to 14 bases. The full variable domain, in which reference TRBV13 and TRBJ1-1 provide the parts outside the CDR3, is AAGVIQSPRHLIKEKRETATLKCYPIPRHDTVYWYQQGPGQDPQFLISFYEKMQSDKGSIPDRFSAQQFSDYHSELNMSSLELGDSALYFCASSPGPLGTEAFFGQGTRLTVV.

This clonotype was seen more than once but under ten times. The chain employs TRBV6-5 and TRBJ2-7; no clear D. V lost 5 bases and J 7 bases, leaving 12 bases between the germline ends. Germline V gene sequence: CDR1 MNHEY, CDR2 SVGAGI. The length of the CDR3 is 12 residues. CDR3: CASSPDPTEQYF. CDR3 in DNA: TGTGCCAGCAGTCCGGACCCCACGGAGCAGTACTTC.

The rearrangement links TRBV27 to TRBJ2-3; 11 bases match TRBD2. The CDR3 runs to 17 residues. The V and J ends lost 5 bases and 2 bases, in that order; junction bases with no gene match: 9. Germline values: CDR1 MNHEY, CDR2 SMNVEV (reference sequence). The CDR3 spells CASSTIAGGPVTDTQYF. The CDR3 DNA reads TGTGCCAGCAGTACAATAGCGGGGGGGCCCGTCACAGATACGCAGTATTTT.

The chain links TRBV27 to TRBJ2-7; 8 bases line up with TRBD1. The CDR3 spans 14 residues. The ends lost 6 bases at V and 2 bases at J; junction bases unmatched: 6. In germline, CDR1 is MNHEY, CDR2 SMNVEV (reference sequence). The CDR3 bases are TGTGCCAGCAGGCACGCAGGGGGCACCTACGAGCAGTACTTC. Translating it yields CASRHAGGTYEQYF.

This clonotype was seen only a few times. The CDR3 sequence is CASSLKSSYNEQFF. As DNA, the CDR3 is TGTGCCAGCAGCTTAAAGAGCTCCTACAATGAGCAGTTCTTC. The V and J genes are TRBV7-3 and TRBJ2-1; D is ambiguous. Trimming shortened V by 1 base and J by 0 bases, and 4 bases separated the two germline ends. Per germline, CDR1 SGHTA and CDR2 FQGTGA. This CDR3 spans 14 amino acids.

In its sample, this clonotype was seen many times. The rearrangement joins TRBV7-2 to TRBJ1-5; TRBD1 aligns across 7 bases. CDR1 and CDR2 from the germline V gene are SGHTA and FQGNSA. The CDR3 is 16 amino acids. V was pared by 1 base and J by 6 bases, with 9 bases of the junction left unmatched. The CDR3 nucleotides are TGTGCCAGCAGCTTAGTTAGGGGGCGTGCACCTCAGCCCCAGCATTTT. Translating gives CASSLVRGRAPQPQHF. Combining the CDR3 with reference TRBV7-2 and TRBJ1-5 gives the whole variable domain GAGVSQSPSNKVTEKGKDVELRCDPISGHTALYWYRQSLGQGLEFLIYFQGNSAPDKSGLPSDRFSAERTGGSVSTLTIQRTQQEDSAVYLCASSLVRGRAPQPQHFGDGTRLSIL.

This clonotype was recorded a few times. V gene TRBV6-5 combines with J gene TRBJ1-2; no firm D call. This CDR3 has 17 amino acids. Trimming took 2 bases from V and 6 from J, leaving 22 bases between them. CDR1 and CDR2 (germline): MNHEY, SVGAGI. In DNA, the CDR3 is TGTGCCAGCAGTTACCTTCTGGTCCAAGGCCCCCTTGATGGCTACACCTTC. Amino acids: CASSYLLVQGPLDGYTF.

This clonotype was recorded a few times. This sequence joins TRBV27 and TRBJ2-7; unclear D gene. The CDR3 is 13 residues long. Germline V CDR1 and CDR2: MNHEY, SMNVEV (reference sequence). The V gene lost 5 bases and the J gene lost 6 bases, with 14 bases spanning the gap. The CDR3 sequence: CASSPLDPGEQYF. CDR3 nucleotides: TGTGCCAGCAGTCCACTTGACCCTGGCGAGCAGTACTTC.

The CDR3 region is CASSIGGVLSAGYTF. CDR3 DNA sequence: TGTGCCAGCAGCATAGGCGGGGTGCTGAGTGCGGGCTACACCTTC. The rearrangement joins TRBV7-4 to TRBJ1-2; D is undetermined. The germline V gene encodes CDR1 SGHVT and CDR2 SQSDAQ. Trimming took 5 bases from V and 8 from J, leaving 21 bases between them. The CDR3 totals 15 residues.

This clonotype was picked up many times. DNA for the CDR3: TGTGCCAGTACCCCATTGGACAGCCACTATGGCTACACCTTC. Its translation is CASTPLDSHYGYTF. The gene calls are TRBV19 and TRBJ1-2; possible D gene TRBD1, 6 bases. Germline V CDR1 and CDR2: LNHDA, SQIVND (reference sequence). CDR3 length: 14 residues. V was cut by 7 bases and J by 3 bases, with 15 bases left in between.

As to this clonotype: The germline gene is not matched at one end of the junction; a read error may be the cause. The chain couples TRBV15 to TRBJ1-4; weak D call: TRBD1 (6 bases). Germline CDR1 and CDR2: LNHNV and YYDKDF (reference sequence). This CDR3 contains 15 residues. CDR3 residues: CATSETGSTNEKLSF. Written as DNA, the CDR3 is TGTGCCACCAGCGAAACAGGGTCAACTAATGAAAAACTGTCTTTT.